This TCR beta chain is drawn from a study of blood T cells in healthy people across ages. A few counts support this clonotype. The use of a sample-barcoded 5' primer and a J-beta primer mix characterized a second PCR of roughly 6 to 11 cycles. TCRdb ran MiXCR on the 5' RACE reads and lists one entry per CDR3 protein. The table shows hundreds of thousands of distinct CDR3 sequences, with about 24% occurring only once. Trimming cost V 4 bases and J 7 bases, with 11 bases left between them. Germline assignment: CDR1 SQVTM and CDR2 ANQGSEA. The CDR3 is made up of 13 amino acids. The same specimen was also included in a second study, on T cells of mothers and their children. In that study: Whatever RNA was extracted went entirely into cDNA synthesis, at roughly 1.6 ug per 15 ul.

The sequenced sample was blood. This TCR derives from a boy aged 5-17 years in good health. The chain couples TRBV29-1 to TRBJ1-6; D uncertain. As DNA, the CDR3 is TGCAGCGTTGCCCGGTCGCCGAATTCACCCCTCCACTTT. Translation gives CSVARSPNSPLHF.